The next 28 T cell receptor beta chains were all read from a single sample in a study of shared clonotypes between healthy human individuals (dated by TCRdb to the early 2020s). Libraries were made using the immunoSEQ multiplex PCR assay. TCRdb mirrors the immuneACCESS table, restricted to in-frame sequences. Some clones are absent from its copies; in checked studies, under half trace to an unresolved V gene, and the reason for the others is unknown. The sample table shows some 1.1 million clones, and 70% to 80% are seen once. The ten largest clones take up 0.89% of the sample. Sequencing used memory CD4+ T cells from PBMCs. The sample's cell subset or site label, in plain terms: CD45RA-negative fraction. The source is a young man in good health. Some clones in this sample may be carry-over from other donors' samples.

This clone has a handful of counts. The chain combines TRBV19 with TRBJ1-2; 11 nucleotides line up with TRBD1. V lost 8 bases and J lost 5; bases outside the gene matches: 4. This CDR3 spans 13 amino acids. CDR1 is LNHDA and CDR2 is SQIVND in the germline V gene (reference sequence). The CDR3 spells CASERDRGYGYTF. DNA for the CDR3: TGTGCCAGTGAACGGGACAGGGGGTATGGCTACACCTTC.

Turning to this clone: The likely explanation is a read error, given a far larger clone one base away. V usage is TRBV29-1 and J usage is TRBJ2-7, with a tentative D call TRBD1 (5 bases). Looked up from germline, CDR1 is SQVTM and CDR2 is ANQGSEA. There are 11 residues in the CDR3. Here the CDR3 reads CSVGRGYKQYF. CDR3 coding DNA: TGCAGCGTTGGAAGGGGCTACAAGCAGTACTTC.

This chain connects TRBV15 to TRBJ1-5, with 7 bases fitting TRBD1. The CDR3 is 15 amino acids. The germline gives CDR1 LNHNV, CDR2 YYDKDF (reference sequence). J lost 2 bases, V lost 8 bases, and 9 bases had no gene match. The CDR3, as DNA: TGTGCCACCGGATCCAACAGGGGCCGCAATCAGCCCCAGCATTTT. It is translated as CATGSNRGRNQPQHF.

The chain links TRBV11-2 to TRBJ2-5; D unclear. CDR1 and CDR2 from the germline V gene are SGHAT and FQNNGV. The CDR3 sequence is 14 residues long. V was shortened by 5 bases and J by 1 base, with 11 bases between the two germline ends. CDR3 sequence: CASSDHPGQETQYF. The CDR3 nucleotides are TGTGCCAGCAGCGACCATCCGGGCCAAGAGACCCAGTACTTC.

The chain joins TRBV5-5 to TRBJ1-6; D unresolved. In germline, CDR1 is SGHKS, CDR2 YYEKEE (reference sequence). The CDR3 covers 14 residues. Deletions cut 4 bases from V and 4 bases from J, with 9 bases between. CDR3 residues: CASSGGEYNSPLHF. CDR3 bases: TGTGCCAGCAGCGGCGGGGAATATAATTCACCCCTCCACTTT.

The CDR3 DNA reads as TGTGCCAGCAGCTTAGAACAGGCTAGATCGCAGTATTTT. Translated, it gives CASSLEQARSQYF. The rearrangement uses TRBV7-9 and TRBJ2-3, with a tentative D call TRBD1 (5 bases). CDR3 length: 13 residues. V lost 1 base to trimming and J lost 10 bases, with 12 bases between them. The germline CDR1 and CDR2 sequences are SEHNR and FQNEAQ (reference sequence).

This chain joins TRBV9 and TRBJ2-1; 9 bases agree with TRBD2. Losses at the gene ends were 4 bases for V and 7 bases for J; bases not matched to a gene: 6. This CDR3 region has 14 residues. Germline assignment: CDR1 SGDLS and CDR2 YYNGEE. The CDR3: CASSRLAVRNEQFF. The CDR3 DNA follows: TGTGCCAGCAGCCGACTAGCGGTAAGGAATGAGCAGTTCTTC.

The chain joins TRBV9 to TRBJ2-5, with 12 bases aligning to TRBD1. Trimming removed 0 bases from V and 3 bases from J; junction bases left unmatched: 6. In germline, CDR1 is SGDLS, CDR2 YYNGEE. This CDR3 contains 17 residues. The CDR3 nucleotides read TGTGCCAGCAGCGTAGGAGGGACAGGGGGCGCCGAAGAGACCCAGTACTTC. This translates into CASSVGGTGGAEETQYF. The full variable domain, rest sourced from reference TRBV9 and TRBJ2-5, is DSGVTQTPKHLITATGQRVTLRCSPRSGDLSVYWYQQSLDQGLQFLIQYYNGEERAKGNILERFSAQQFPDLHSELNLSSLELGDSALYFCASSVGGTGGAEETQYFGPGTRLLVL.

The chain has TRBV6-1 and TRBJ1-2; 8 bases map to TRBD1. The V segment lost 8 bases and the J segment 5 bases; nucleotides outside the gene matches: 7. Per germline, CDR1 MNHNS and CDR2 SASEGT. This CDR3 is built from 13 residues. The CDR3 is CASGTGLEYGYTF. The DNA of the CDR3 is TGTGCCAGCGGGACAGGCCTAGAATATGGCTACACCTTC.

The CDR3 is CASRDLRDNEQFF. CDR3 DNA sequence: TGCGCCAGCAGAGATTTGCGGGACAATGAGCAGTTCTTC. The chain recombines TRBV5-1 with TRBJ2-1; weak D call: TRBD2 (5 bases). Trimming took 5 bases from V and 5 from J, leaving 11 bases between them. Germline assignment: CDR1 SGHRS and CDR2 YFSETQ. CDR3 length equals 13 residues. The whole variable domain, remainder taken from reference TRBV5-1 and TRBJ2-1, is KAGVTQTPRYLIKTRGQQVTLSCSPISGHRSVSWYQQTPGQGLQFLFEYFSETQRNKGNFPGRFSGRQFSNSRSEMNVSTLELGDSALYLCASRDLRDNEQFFGPGTRLTVL.

The chain joins TRBV4-1 to TRBJ2-7; a weak D match, TRBD2 (6 bases). There are 11 residues in the CDR3. CDR1 is MGHRA and CDR2 is YSYEKL in the germline V gene. Written as DNA, the CDR3 is TGCGCGGTCGGGAGCTCCTACGAGCAGTACTTC. This codes for CAVGSSYEQYF.

CDR3 nucleotides: TGTGCCAGCAGTCCCGGGACGGCGGAAGATGGCTACACCTTC. Translating gives CASSPGTAEDGYTF. The V gene is TRBV28, the J gene TRBJ1-2; D is perhaps TRBD1 (5 bases). The CDR3 runs 14 residues. Trimming removed 5 bases from V and 6 bases from J, with 16 bases in between. Germline-derived CDR1 and CDR2 are MDHEN and SYDVKM.

This sequence joins TRBV5-4 and TRBJ2-3; D is possibly TRBD2 (5 bases). The CDR3 covers 15 residues. Trimming left V 1 base short and J 0 bases short, with 9 bases between. Per germline, CDR1 SGHNT and CDR2 YYREEE (reference sequence). The CDR3 DNA sequence: TGTGCCAGCAGCTTGCCACCGGGGAGCACAGATACGCAGTATTTT. Translation gives CASSLPPGSTDTQYF.

The chain employs TRBV9 and TRBJ2-3; 9 bases fit TRBD1. Trimming took 1 base from V and 4 from J; bases not matched to a gene: 4. This CDR3 region has 15 residues. Germline V gene lookup returns CDR1 SGDLS and CDR2 YYNGEE. Here the CDR3 reads CASSVTGGAADTQYF. In DNA, the CDR3 is TGTGCCAGCAGCGTAACAGGGGGCGCGGCAGATACGCAGTATTTT.

This chain links TRBV9 with TRBJ1-2; 9 bases match TRBD1. J gave up 7 bases and V 5 bases, and 6 bases lay outside the gene matches. Per the germline V gene, CDR1 is SGDLS and CDR2 is YYNGEE. CDR3 length equals 13 residues. Written as DNA, the CDR3 is TGTGCCAGCAGTCCCTCACAGGGGGCTGGCTACACCTTC. It is translated as CASSPSQGAGYTF.

The rearrangement joins TRBV7-9 to TRBJ2-5, with D perhaps TRBD1 or TRBD2 (6 bases each). The germline V gene encodes CDR1 SEHNR and CDR2 FQNEAQ (reference sequence). V was shortened by 2 bases and J by 5 bases, with 24 bases between the two germline ends. The CDR3 is 18 residues long. As DNA, the CDR3 is TGTGCCAGCAGCTTATACCTAGGGGGGCTCCTGCATTGGGAGACCCAGTACTTC. It is translated as CASSLYLGGLLHWETQYF.

This clone was seen a handful of times. V and J are TRBV5-4 and TRBJ1-2; tentatively, D is TRBD1 (6 bases). Trimming pared 0 bases from V and 3 bases from J, leaving 12 bases between. This CDR3 is built from 15 residues. Germline V lookup: CDR1 SGHNT, CDR2 YYREEE (reference sequence). The CDR3 here is CASSLGAGADYGYTF. The CDR3 DNA sequence: TGTGCCAGCAGCTTGGGTGCAGGGGCGGACTATGGCTACACCTTC.

As to this clone: Other DNA sequences in the sample encode the same CDR3. The chain has TRBV7-3 and TRBJ2-2; D unresolved. Germline V gene data show CDR1 as SGHTA and CDR2 as FQGTGA. Between the trimmed V and J ends, which lost 4 bases and 5 bases, there was a span of 8 bases. The CDR3 is 13 amino acids. This CDR3 is CASSSTATGELFF. The CDR3 coding sequence is TGTGCCAGCAGCTCCACAGCTACCGGGGAGCTGTTTTTT.

The rearrangement links TRBV2 to TRBJ1-1; D remains ambiguous. This CDR3 region has 16 residues. CDR1 is SNHLY, CDR2 FYNNEI, per germline. The V end was cut by 4 bases, the J end by 0 bases, with 15 bases between. CDR3 sequence reads: CASSAYSRAVNTEAFF. As DNA, the CDR3 is TGTGCCAGCAGTGCTTATTCGAGGGCGGTGAACACTGAAGCTTTCTTT. The whole variable domain, remainder taken from reference TRBV2 and TRBJ1-1, is EPEVTQTPSHQVTQMGQEVILRCVPISNHLYFYWYRQILGQKVEFLVSFYNNEISEKSEIFDDQFSVERPDGSNFTLKIRSTKLEDSAMYFCASSAYSRAVNTEAFFGQGTRLTVV.

The chain recombines TRBV6-6 with TRBJ2-2, with D tentatively TRBD1 or TRBD2 (5 bases each). V lost 6 bases and J 0 bases, leaving 11 bases between the germline ends. CDR3 length equals 15 residues. CDR1 is MNHNY, CDR2 SVGAGI, per germline (reference sequence). CDR3 bases: TGTGCCAGCAGACCGGGACGGACGAACACCGGGGAGCTGTTTTTT. Translating it yields CASRPGRTNTGELFF.

The rearrangement uses TRBV28 and TRBJ2-3, with D unclear. Deletions cut 4 bases from V and 6 bases from J, with 14 bases between. The length of the CDR3 is 14 residues. Germline CDR1 MDHEN, CDR2 SYDVKM. Here the CDR3 DNA reads TGTGCCAGCAGTTCTCAGGTAGGTACCGATACGCAGTATTTT. Translated: CASSSQVGTDTQYF.

The chain combines TRBV15 with TRBJ2-5, with a weak D call TRBD1 (5 bases). The germline gives CDR1 LNHNV, CDR2 YYDKDF (reference sequence). This CDR3 comprises 12 residues. V was shortened by 4 bases and J by 5 bases, with 8 bases between the two germline ends. The CDR3 protein is CATSKGRETQYF. In nucleotides, the CDR3 is TGTGCCACCAGCAAGGGGCGGGAGACCCAGTACTTC.

V and J are TRBV2 and TRBJ2-2; the D gene is possibly TRBD1 (5 bases). Germline V lookup: CDR1 SNHLY, CDR2 FYNNEI. V lost 4 bases to trimming and J lost 7 bases, with 13 bases between them. The CDR3 covers 14 residues. CDR3 region: CASSVTRAIGELFF. The DNA of the CDR3 is TGTGCCAGCAGTGTAACCAGGGCGATCGGGGAGCTGTTTTTT.

V and J are TRBV14 and TRBJ2-1; 7 bases match TRBD2. The CDR3 has 16 residues. The J segment lost 0 bases and the V segment lost 4 bases, leaving 6 bases of the junction unmatched. Germline loops: CDR1 SGHDN, CDR2 FVKESK. For the CDR3, the DNA is TGTGCCAGCAGCCTCTGGACGGGGGGCTCCTACAATGAGCAGTTCTTC. It yields the protein CASSLWTGGSYNEQFF.

CDR3 nucleotides: TGTGCCAGCAGCGTGGGACTAGCGGGAGTTGCCGGGGAGCTGTTTTTT. Encoded protein: CASSVGLAGVAGELFF. V usage is TRBV7-3 and J usage is TRBJ2-2, with 14 bases matching TRBD2. This CDR3 contains 16 residues. Germline CDR1 is SGHTA and CDR2 is FQGTGA. Unmatched junction bases numbered 5, after V lost 5 bases and J lost 6 bases.

The chain links TRBV4-2 to TRBJ2-2; D perhaps matches TRBD2 (5 bases). The CDR3 has 16 amino acids. Trimming pared 5 bases from V and 7 bases from J, leaving 20 bases between. Germline CDR1 reads LGHNA; CDR2 reads YNFKEQ. In nucleotides, the CDR3 is TGTGCCAGCAGCTTAGAAGCGGCGGGCCTGGGCGGGGAGCTGTTTTTT. Amino acids: CASSLEAAGLGGELFF.

The chain couples TRBV7-3 to TRBJ2-1, with D uncertain. The CDR3 is 13 residues long. Germline CDR1 reads SGHTA; CDR2 reads FQGTGA. The germline V and J ends were trimmed by 3 bases and 4 bases, with 7 bases remaining between them. The CDR3 loop is CASSFSMYNEQFF. The CDR3 coding sequence is TGTGCCAGCAGCTTCTCTATGTACAATGAGCAGTTCTTC.

CDR3 residues: CASSPLSPGANVLTF. The CDR3 nucleotides are TGTGCCAGCTCACCGCTAAGCCCTGGGGCCAACGTCCTGACTTTC. This chain connects TRBV18 to TRBJ2-6; D remains unclear. V was shortened by 3 bases and J by 2 bases, with 8 bases between the two germline ends. Germline V gene lookup returns CDR1 KGHSH and CDR2 LQKENI. The CDR3 spans 15 residues.